This TCR beta chain comes out of a study of tumor-infiltrating lymphocytes in primary liver carcinoma. The overall study: Patients included men and women of 30 to 69 years. The number of productive TCRbeta reads per sample ranged from roughly 3.65 to 8 million and was similar across tissue types.

The investigators made TCR beta cDNA from approximately 510 ng total RNA, using a constant-region primer. Nested multiplex PCR, run for three rounds with slightly modified ARM-PCR, yielded TCR beta libraries. A C-beta reverse primer was combined with TRBV1-TRBV30 forward primers in the first two PCR rounds, and each round had approximately 10 cycles. TCRdb independently ran MiXCR on the multiplex PCR reads; one entry per CDR3 protein. The data show roughly 22,000 distinct CDR3 sequences, more than 70% seen once. Germline CDR1 reads SGHAT; CDR2 reads FQNNGV. There are 15 residues in the CDR3. Unsorted bulk tissue (roughly 17-32 mg) underwent RNA and DNA co-extraction. Every patient had chronic HBV infection and was treatment-naive. Only one count was recorded for this clonotype. One junction end disagrees with the germline gene, perhaps due to a read error.

The V and J genes are TRBV11-2 and TRBJ1-2, with TRBD1 matching over 7 bases. The sequenced material came from liver tumor tissue from sampling region 2. This sample's subset: tumor region T2, inferior pole. The sequence came from a woman between 25 and 40 years old with primary liver carcinoma and hepatitis B virus infection. CDR3 sequence reads: CACSLDGMAGGGFTF. CDR3 sequence (DNA): TGTGCCTGCAGCTTAGATGGGATGGCAGGGGGAGGCTTCACCTTC.